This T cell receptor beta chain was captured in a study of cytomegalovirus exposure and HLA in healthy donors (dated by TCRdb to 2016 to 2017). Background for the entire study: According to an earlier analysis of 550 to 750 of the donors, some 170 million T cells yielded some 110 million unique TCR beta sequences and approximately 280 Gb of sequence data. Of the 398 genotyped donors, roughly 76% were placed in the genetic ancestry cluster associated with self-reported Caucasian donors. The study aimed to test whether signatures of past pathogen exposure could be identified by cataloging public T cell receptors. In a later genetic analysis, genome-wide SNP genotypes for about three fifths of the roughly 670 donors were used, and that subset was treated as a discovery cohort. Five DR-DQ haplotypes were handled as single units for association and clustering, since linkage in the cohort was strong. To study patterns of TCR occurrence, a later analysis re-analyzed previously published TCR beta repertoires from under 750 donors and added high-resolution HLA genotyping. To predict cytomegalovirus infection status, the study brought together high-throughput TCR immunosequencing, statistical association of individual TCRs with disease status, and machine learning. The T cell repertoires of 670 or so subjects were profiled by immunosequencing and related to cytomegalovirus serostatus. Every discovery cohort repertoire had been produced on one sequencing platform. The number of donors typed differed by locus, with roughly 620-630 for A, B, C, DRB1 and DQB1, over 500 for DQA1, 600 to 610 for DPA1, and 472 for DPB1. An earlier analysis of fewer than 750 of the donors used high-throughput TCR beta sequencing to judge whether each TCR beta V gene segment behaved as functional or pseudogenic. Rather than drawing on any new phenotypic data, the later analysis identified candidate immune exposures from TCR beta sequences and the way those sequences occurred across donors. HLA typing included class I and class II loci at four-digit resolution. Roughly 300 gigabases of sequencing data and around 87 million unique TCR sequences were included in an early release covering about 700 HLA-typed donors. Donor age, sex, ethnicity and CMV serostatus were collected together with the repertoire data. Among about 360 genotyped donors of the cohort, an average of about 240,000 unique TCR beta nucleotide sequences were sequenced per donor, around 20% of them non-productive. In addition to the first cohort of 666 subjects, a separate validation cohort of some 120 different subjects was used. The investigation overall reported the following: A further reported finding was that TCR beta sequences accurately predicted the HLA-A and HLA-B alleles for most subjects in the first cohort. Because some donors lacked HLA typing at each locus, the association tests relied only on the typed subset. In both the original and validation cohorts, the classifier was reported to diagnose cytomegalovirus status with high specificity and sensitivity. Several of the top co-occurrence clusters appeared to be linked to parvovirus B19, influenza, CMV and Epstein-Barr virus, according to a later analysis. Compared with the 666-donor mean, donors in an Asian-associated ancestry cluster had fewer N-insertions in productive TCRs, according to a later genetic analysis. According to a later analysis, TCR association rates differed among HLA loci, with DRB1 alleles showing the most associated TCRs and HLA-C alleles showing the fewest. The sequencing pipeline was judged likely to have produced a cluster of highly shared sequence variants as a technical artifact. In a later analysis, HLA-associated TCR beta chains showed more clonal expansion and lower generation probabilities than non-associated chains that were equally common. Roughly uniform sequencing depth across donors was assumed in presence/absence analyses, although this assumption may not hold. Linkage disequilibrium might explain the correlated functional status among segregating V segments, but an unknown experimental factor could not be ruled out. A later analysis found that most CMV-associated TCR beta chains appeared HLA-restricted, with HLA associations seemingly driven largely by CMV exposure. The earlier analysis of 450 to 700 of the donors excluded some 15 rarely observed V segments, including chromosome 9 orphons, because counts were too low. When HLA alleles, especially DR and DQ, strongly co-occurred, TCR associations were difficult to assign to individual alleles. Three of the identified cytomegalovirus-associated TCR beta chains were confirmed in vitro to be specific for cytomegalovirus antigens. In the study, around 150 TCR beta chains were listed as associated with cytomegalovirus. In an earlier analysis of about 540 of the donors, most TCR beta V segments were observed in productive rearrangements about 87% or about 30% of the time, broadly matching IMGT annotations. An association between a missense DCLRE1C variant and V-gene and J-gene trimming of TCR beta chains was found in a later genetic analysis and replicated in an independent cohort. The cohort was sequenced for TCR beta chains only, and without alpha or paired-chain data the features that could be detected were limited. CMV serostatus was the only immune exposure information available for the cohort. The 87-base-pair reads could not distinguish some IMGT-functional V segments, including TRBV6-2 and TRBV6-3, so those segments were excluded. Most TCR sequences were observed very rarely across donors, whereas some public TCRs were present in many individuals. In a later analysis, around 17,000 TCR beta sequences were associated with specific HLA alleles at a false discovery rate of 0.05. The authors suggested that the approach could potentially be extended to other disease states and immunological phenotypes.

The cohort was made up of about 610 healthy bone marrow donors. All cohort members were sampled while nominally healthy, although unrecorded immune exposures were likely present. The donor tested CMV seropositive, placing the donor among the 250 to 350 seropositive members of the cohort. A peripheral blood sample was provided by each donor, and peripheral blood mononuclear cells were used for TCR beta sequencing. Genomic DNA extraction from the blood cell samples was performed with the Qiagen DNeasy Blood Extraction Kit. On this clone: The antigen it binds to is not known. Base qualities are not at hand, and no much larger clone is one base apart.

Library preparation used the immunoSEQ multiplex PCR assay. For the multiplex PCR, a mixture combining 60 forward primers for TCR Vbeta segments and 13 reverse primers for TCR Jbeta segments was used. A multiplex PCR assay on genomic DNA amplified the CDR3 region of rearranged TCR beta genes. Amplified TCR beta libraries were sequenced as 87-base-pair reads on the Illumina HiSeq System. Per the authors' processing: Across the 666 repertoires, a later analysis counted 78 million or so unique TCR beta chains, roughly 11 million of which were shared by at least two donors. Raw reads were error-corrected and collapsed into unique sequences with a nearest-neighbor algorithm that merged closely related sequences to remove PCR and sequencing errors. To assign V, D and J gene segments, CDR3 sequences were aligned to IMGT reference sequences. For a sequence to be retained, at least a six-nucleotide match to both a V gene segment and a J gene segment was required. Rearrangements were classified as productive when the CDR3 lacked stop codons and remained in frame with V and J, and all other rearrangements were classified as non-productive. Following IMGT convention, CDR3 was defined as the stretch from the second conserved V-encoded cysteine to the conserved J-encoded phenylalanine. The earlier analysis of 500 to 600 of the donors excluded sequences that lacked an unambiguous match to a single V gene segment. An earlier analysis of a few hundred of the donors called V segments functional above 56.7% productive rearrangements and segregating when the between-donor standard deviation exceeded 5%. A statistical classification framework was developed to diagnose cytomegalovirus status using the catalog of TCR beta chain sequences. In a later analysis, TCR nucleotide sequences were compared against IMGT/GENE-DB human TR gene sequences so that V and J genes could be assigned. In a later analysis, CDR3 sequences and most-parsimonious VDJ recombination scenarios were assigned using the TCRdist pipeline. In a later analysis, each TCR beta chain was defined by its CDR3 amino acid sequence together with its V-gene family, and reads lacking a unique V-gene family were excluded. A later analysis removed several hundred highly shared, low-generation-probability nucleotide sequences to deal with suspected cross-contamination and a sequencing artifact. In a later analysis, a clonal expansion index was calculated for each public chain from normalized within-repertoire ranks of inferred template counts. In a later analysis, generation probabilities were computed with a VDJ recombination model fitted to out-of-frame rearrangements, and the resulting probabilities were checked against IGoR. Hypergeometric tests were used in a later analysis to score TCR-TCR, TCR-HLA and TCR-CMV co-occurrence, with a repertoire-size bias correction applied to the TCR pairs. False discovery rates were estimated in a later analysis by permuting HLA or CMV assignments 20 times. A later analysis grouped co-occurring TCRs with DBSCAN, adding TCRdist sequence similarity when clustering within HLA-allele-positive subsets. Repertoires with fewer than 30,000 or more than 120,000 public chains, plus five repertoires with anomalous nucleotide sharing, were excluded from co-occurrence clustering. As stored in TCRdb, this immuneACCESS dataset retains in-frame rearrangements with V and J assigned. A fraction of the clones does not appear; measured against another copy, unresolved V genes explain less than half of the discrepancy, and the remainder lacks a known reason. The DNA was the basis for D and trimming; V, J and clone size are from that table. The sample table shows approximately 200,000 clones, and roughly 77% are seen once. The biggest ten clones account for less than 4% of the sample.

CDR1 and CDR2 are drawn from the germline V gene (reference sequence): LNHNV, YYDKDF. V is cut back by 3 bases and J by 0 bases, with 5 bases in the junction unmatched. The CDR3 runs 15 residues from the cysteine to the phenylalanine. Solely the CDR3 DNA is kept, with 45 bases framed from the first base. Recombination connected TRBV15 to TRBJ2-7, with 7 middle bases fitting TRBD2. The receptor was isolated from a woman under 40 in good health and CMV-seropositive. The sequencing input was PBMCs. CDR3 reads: CATSRGTSASYEQYF. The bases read TGTGCCACCAGCAGGGGTACTAGCGCCTCCTACGAGCAGTACTTC.